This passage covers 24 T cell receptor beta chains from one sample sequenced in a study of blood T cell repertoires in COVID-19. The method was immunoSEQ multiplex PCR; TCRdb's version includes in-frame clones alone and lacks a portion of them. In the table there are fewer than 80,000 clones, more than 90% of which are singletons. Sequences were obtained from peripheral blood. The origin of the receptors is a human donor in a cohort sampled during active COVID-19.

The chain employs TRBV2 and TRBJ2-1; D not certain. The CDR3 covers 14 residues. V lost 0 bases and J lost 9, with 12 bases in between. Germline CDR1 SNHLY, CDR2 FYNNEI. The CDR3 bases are TGTGCCAGCAGTGAAGCGGTGCCCTCGGGTGAGCAGTTCTTC. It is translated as CASSEAVPSGEQFF.

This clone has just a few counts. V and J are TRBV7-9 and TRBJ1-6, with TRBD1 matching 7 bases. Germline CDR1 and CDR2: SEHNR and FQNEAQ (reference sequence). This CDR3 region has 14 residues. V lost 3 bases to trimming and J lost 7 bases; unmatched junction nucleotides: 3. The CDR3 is CASSFQGENSPLHF. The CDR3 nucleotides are TGTGCCAGCAGCTTCCAGGGGGAAAATTCACCCCTCCACTTT.

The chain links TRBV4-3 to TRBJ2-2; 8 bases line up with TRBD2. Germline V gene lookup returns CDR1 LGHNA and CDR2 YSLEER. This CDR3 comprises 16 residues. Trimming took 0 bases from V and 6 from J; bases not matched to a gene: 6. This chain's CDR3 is CASSQEGAGGPGELFF. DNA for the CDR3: TGCGCCAGCAGCCAAGAGGGGGCGGGGGGACCCGGGGAGCTGTTTTTT.

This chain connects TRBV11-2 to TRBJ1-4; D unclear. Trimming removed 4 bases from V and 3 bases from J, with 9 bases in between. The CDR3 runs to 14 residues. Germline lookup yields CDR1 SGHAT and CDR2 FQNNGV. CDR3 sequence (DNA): TGTGCCAGCAGCTCCCGCGGTTCTAATGAAAAACTGTTTTTT. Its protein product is CASSSRGSNEKLFF.

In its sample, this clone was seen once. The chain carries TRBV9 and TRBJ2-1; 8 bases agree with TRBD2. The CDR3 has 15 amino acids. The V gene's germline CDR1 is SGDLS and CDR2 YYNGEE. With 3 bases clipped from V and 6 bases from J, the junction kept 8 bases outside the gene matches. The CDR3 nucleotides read TGTGCCAGCAGCGCGGGCGGGAGGTATAGCAATGAGCAGTTCTTC. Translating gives CASSAGGRYSNEQFF.

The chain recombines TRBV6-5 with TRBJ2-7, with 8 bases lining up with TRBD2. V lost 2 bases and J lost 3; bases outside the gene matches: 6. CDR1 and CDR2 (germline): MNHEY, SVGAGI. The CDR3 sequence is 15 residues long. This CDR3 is CASSYAGGAYYEQYF. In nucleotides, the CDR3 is TGTGCCAGCAGTTACGCCGGGGGGGCCTACTACGAGCAGTACTTC.

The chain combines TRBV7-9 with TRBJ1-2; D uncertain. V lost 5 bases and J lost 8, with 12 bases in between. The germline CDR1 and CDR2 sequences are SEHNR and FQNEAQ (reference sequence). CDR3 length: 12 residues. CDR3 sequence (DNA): TGTGCCAGCAGCCCGGGTAAGGAGGGCTACACCTTC. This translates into CASSPGKEGYTF. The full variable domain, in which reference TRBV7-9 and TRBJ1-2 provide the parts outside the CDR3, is DTGVSQNPRHKITKRGQNVTFRCDPISEHNRLYWYRQTLGQGPEFLTYFQNEAQLEKSRLLSDRFSAERPKGSFSTLEIQRTEQGDSAMYLCASSPGKEGYTFGSGTRLTVV.

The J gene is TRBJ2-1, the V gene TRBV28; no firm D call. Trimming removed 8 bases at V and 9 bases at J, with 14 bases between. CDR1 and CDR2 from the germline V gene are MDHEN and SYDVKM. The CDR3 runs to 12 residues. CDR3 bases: TGTGCCAGCTGCGAAGGTCTAGGTGAGCAGTTCTTC. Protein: CASCEGLGEQFF.

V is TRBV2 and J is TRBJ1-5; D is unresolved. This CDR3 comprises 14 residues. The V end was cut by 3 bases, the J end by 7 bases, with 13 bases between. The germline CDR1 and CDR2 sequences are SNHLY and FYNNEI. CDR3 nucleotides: TGTGCCAGCAGTGACGATGCGGGGAGGCAGCCCCAGCATTTT. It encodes CASSDDAGRQPQHF. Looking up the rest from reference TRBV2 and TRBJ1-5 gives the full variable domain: EPEVTQTPSHQVTQMGQEVILRCVPISNHLYFYWYRQILGQKVEFLVSFYNNEISEKSEIFDDQFSVERPDGSNFTLKIRSTKLEDSAMYFCASSDDAGRQPQHFGDGTRLSIL.

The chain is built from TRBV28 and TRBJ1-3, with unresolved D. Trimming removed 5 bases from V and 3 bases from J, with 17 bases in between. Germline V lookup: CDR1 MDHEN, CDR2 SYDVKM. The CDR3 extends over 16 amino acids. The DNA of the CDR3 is TGTGCCAGCAGTCCCCCCCGGAGGGATATTGGAAACACCATATATTTT. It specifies CASSPPRRDIGNTIYF. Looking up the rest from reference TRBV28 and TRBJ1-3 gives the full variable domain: DVKVTQSSRYLVKRTGEKVFLECVQDMDHENMFWYRQDPGLGLRLIYFSYDVKMKEKGDIPEGYSVSREKKERFSLILESASTNQTSMYLCASSPPRRDIGNTIYFGEGSWLTVV.

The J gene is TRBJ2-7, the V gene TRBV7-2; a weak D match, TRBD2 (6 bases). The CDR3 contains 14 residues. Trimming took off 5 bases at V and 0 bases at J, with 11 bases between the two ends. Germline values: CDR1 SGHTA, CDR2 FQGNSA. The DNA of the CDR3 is TGTGCCAGCAGCCCGGGGGTTAGCTCCTACGAGCAGTACTTC. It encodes CASSPGVSSYEQYF.

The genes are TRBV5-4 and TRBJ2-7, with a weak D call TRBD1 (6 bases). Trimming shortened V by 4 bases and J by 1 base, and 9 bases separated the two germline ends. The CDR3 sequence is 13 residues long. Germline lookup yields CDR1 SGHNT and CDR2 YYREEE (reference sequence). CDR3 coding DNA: TGTGCCAGCAGCCAGGACAGTTCCTACGAGCAGTACTTC. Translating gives CASSQDSSYEQYF.

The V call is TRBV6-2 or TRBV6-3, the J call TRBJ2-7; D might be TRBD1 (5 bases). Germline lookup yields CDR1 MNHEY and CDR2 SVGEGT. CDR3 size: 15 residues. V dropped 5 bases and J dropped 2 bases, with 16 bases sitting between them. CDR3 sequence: CASSRQGKVAYEQYF. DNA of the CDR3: TGTGCCAGCAGTAGGCAGGGTAAGGTAGCCTACGAGCAGTACTTC.

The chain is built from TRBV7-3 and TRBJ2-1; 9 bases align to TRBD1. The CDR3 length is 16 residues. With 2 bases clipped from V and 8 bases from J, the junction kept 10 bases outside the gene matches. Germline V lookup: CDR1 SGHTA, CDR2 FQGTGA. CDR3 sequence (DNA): TGTGCCAGCAGCTTAGTGATTAGGGGACAGGGCGATGAGCAGTTCTTC. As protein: CASSLVIRGQGDEQFF.

CDR3 protein: CASSEWARGQQETQYF. In nucleotides, the CDR3 is TGTGCCAGCAGTGAATGGGCCAGGGGGCAACAAGAGACCCAGTACTTC. V usage is TRBV6-1 and J usage is TRBJ2-5; 8 bases are shared with TRBD1. CDR3 size: 16 residues. With 2 bases clipped from V and 2 bases from J, the junction kept 7 bases outside the gene matches. In germline, CDR1 is MNHNS, CDR2 SASEGT.

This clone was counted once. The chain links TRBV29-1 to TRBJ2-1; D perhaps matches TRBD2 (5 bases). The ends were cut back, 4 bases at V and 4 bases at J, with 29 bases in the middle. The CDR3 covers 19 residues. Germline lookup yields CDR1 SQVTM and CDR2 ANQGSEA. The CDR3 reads CSVVGPRLGRGVRYNEQFF. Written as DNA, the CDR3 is TGCAGCGTTGTTGGTCCCCGCCTAGGACGGGGAGTGAGGTACAATGAGCAGTTCTTC.

CDR3 residues: CASSYAAGEPYNEQFF. The CDR3 DNA sequence: TGTGCCAGCAGTTACGCGGCGGGGGAACCATACAATGAGCAGTTCTTC. This chain joins TRBV6-5 and TRBJ2-1; 7 nucleotides agree with TRBD2. V gave up 2 bases and J gave up 4 bases; unmatched junction bases: 8. This CDR3 contains 16 residues. Germline V gives CDR1 MNHEY, CDR2 SVGAGI.

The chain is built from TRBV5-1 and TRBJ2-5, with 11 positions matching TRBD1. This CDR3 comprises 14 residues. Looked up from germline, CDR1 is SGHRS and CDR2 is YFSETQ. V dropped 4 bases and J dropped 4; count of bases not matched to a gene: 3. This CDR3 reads CASSPGTGGETQYF. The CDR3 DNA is TGCGCCAGCAGCCCGGGGACAGGGGGAGAGACCCAGTACTTC.

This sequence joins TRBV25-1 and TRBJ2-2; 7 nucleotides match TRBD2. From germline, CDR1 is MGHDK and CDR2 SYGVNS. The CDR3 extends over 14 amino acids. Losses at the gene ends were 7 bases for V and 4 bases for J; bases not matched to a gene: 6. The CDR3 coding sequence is TGTGCCAGCACCGAGGGAGGGTTCACCGGGGAGCTGTTTTTT. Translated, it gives CASTEGGFTGELFF.

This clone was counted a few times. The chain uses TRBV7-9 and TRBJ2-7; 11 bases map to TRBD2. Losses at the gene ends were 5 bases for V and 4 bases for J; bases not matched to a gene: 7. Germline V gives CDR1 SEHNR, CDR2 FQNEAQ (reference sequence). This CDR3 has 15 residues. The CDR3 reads CASSRRTSGGYEQYF. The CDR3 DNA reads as TGTGCCAGCAGCCGTAGAACTAGCGGGGGTTACGAGCAGTACTTC.

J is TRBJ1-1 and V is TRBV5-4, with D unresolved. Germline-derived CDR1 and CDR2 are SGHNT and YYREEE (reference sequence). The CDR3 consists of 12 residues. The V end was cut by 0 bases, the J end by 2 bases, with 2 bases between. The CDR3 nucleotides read TGTGCCAGCAGCTTGGTAAACACTGAAGCTTTCTTT. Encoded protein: CASSLVNTEAFF. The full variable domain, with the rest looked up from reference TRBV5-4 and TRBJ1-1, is ETGVTQSPTHLIKTRGQQVTLRCSSQSGHNTVSWYQQALGQGPQFIFQYYREEENGRGNFPPRFSGLQFPNYSSELNVNALELDDSALYLCASSLVNTEAFFGQGTRLTVV.

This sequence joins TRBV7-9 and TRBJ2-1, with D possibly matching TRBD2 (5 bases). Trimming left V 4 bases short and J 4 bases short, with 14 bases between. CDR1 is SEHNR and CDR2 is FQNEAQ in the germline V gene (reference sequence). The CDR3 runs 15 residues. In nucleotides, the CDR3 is TGTGCCAGCAGCTCCCCGGGATTCGGATACAATGAGCAGTTCTTC. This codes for CASSSPGFGYNEQFF.

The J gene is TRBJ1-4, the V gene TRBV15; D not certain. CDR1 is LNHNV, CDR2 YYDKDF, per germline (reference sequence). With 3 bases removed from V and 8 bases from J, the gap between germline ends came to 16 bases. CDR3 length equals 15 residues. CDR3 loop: CATSRGAGSGEKLFF. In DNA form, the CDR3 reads TGTGCCACCAGCAGGGGCGCCGGGTCGGGGGAAAAACTGTTTTTT.

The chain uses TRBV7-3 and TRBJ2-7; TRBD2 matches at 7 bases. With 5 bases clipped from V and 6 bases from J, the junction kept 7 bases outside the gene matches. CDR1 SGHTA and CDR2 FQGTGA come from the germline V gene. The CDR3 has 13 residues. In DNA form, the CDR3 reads TGTGCCAGCAGCAACAAAGCGGGGCTCGAGCAGTACTTC. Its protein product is CASSNKAGLEQYF.